This TCR beta chain was identified during a study of a mutant IDH1 vaccine in newly diagnosed glioma. Study details: Patients began vaccination 4-6 weeks after radiotherapy alone, or with temozolomide cycles. Mean patient age was around 40 years; about 62% were male and roughly 38% female.

The table came from immunoSEQ multiplex PCR; TCRdb's copy has only in-frame clones and leaves some out. The table has fewer than 55,000 clones, about 61% seen once. Study results and limitations: Among top peripheral T cell clonotypes, changes seemed unrelated to pseudoprogression.

Time point noted: week 47, end of study. In every dose of vaccine, 300 ug of mutant IDH1 20-mer peptide was given alongside topical imiquimod. V was pared by 3 bases and J by 2 bases, with 6 bases of the junction left unmatched. CDR1 is SGHRS, CDR2 YFSETQ, per germline. The CDR3 runs 16 residues. With respect to this clone: Its specificity is unknown.

This receptor was obtained from a middle-aged man with glioma. Some clones in this sample may be carry-over from other donors' samples. The V gene is TRBV5-1, the J gene TRBJ2-3, with 10 bases matching TRBD2. The sequencing here drew on peripheral blood mononuclear cells (PBMCs), taken from a glioma patient whose treatment included an IDH1 peptide vaccine. CDR3 residues: CASSSHSGGFTDTQYF. The CDR3 DNA reads TGCGCCAGCAGCTCGCATAGCGGGGGGTTCACAGATACGCAGTATTTT.